This T cell receptor (beta chain) was retrieved from a study of blood T cell repertoires in COVID-19. The wider study: COVID-19 samples from acute and convalescent phases originated in the United States, Italy and Spain. T cells, B-cell-depleted T cells, or PBMCs supplied cDNA or gDNA.

Followed over time, Seattle patients had been enrolled while infection was active. V lost 0 bases and J 5 bases, leaving 9 bases between the germline ends. This CDR3 has 14 amino acids. Germline V gives CDR1 SGHDT, CDR2 YYEEEE. As handled by the study authors: From reference gene primer amplification, estimates of nucleated cell counts were derived. Data came from immunoSEQ multiplex PCR; TCRdb stores just in-frame clones and leaves some out. V, J and clone size derive from that table, while D and trimming were established from the DNA sequence. The sample yields roughly 280,000 clones, 88% seen once.

This clonotype was obtained from a woman aged 25 to 39 with COVID-19, enrolled during active disease. The chain employs TRBV5-6 and TRBJ1-5, with D unresolved. What was sequenced was peripheral blood. This CDR3 reads CASSLGVSHQPQHF. CDR3 nucleotide sequence: TGTGCCAGCAGCTTGGGTGTCTCCCATCAGCCCCAGCATTTT. Complete variable domain (other parts from reference TRBV5-6 and TRBJ1-5): DAGVTQSPTHLIKTRGQQVTLRCSPKSGHDTVSWYQQALGQGPQFIFQYYEEEERQRGNFPDRFSGHQFPNYSSELNVNALLLGDSALYLCASSLGVSHQPQHFGDGTRLSIL.